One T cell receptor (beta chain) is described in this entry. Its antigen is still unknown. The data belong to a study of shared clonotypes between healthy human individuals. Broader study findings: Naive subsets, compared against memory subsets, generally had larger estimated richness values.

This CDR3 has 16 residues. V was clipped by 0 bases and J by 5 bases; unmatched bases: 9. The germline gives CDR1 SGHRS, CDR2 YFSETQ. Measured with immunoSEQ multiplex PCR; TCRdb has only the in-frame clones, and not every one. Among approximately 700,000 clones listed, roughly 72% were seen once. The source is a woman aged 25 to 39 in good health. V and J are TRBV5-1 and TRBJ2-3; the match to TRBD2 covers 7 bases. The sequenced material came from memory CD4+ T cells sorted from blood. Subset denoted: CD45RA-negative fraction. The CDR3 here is CASSLGQGLGVDTQYF. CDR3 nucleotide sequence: TGCGCCAGCAGCTTGGGTCAAGGACTAGGGGTAGATACGCAGTATTTT.